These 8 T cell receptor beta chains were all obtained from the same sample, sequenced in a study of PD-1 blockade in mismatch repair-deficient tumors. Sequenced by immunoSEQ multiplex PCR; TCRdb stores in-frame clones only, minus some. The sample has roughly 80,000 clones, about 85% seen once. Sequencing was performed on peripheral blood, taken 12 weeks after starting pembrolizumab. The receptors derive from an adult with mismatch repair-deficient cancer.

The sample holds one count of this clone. Here the CDR3 reads CASSSRPGQSEAFF. The DNA for the CDR3 is TGTGCCAGCAGTTCACGACCGGGACAGTCTGAAGCTTTCTTT. The chain links TRBV28 to TRBJ1-1, with 7 bases identical to TRBD1. The CDR3 covers 14 residues. Germline CDR1 MDHEN, CDR2 SYDVKM. The V gene end was trimmed by 4 bases and the J gene end by 6 bases; junction bases not matched to a gene: 8.

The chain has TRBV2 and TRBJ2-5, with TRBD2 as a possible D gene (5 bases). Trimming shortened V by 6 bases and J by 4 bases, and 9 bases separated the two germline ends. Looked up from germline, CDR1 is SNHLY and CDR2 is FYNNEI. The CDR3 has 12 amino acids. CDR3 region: CASSAAGETQYF. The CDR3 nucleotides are TGTGCCAGCAGCGCCGCGGGAGAGACCCAGTACTTC.

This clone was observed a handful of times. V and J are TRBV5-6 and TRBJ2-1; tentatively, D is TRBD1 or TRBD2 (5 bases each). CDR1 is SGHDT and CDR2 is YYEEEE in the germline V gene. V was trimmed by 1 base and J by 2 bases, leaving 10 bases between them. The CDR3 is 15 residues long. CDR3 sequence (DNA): TGTGCCAGCAGCTTGAAGGGGAGCCCCTACAATGAGCAGTTCTTC. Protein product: CASSLKGSPYNEQFF.

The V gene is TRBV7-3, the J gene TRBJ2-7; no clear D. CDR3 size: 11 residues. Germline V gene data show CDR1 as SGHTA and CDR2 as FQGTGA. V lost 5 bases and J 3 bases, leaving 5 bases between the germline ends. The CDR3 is CASSPSYEQYF. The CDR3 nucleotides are TGTGCCAGCAGCCCGAGCTACGAGCAGTACTTC.

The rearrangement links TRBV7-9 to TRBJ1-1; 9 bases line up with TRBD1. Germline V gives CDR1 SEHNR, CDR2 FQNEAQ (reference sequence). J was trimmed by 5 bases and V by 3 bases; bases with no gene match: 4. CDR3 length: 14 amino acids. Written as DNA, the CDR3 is TGTGCCAGCAGCTTTGGACAGGGGAGAACTGAAGCTTTCTTT. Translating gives CASSFGQGRTEAFF.

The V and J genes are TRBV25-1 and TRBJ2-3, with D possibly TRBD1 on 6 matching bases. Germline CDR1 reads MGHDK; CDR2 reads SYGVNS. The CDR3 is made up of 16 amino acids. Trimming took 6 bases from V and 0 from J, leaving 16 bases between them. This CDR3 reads CASRYSGHKSTDTQYF. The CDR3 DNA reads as TGTGCCAGCAGGTACTCGGGACACAAAAGCACAGATACGCAGTATTTT.

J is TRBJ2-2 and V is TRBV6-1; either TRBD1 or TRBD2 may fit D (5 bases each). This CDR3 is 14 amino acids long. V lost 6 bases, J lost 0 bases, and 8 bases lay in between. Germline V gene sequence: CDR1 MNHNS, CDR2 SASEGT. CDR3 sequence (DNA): TGTGCCAGCAGATCGGGGCCGAACACCGGGGAGCTGTTTTTT. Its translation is CASRSGPNTGELFF.

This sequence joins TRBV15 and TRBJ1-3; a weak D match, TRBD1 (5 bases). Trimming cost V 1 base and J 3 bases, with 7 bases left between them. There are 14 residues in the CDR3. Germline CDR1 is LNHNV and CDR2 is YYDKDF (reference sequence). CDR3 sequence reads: CATSRGRDGNTIYF. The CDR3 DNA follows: TGTGCCACCAGCAGAGGCAGGGATGGAAACACCATATATTTT.